Following are 23 T cell receptor beta chains from one sample sequenced in a study of blood T cell repertoires in COVID-19. Sequencing used immunoSEQ multiplex PCR; TCRdb keeps in-frame clones, though not all of them. The table includes 300,000 to 350,000 clones, around 88% detected once. The sequenced sample was peripheral blood. The receptor set was obtained from a man between 25 and 39 years old with active or convalescent COVID-19.

This clone was observed a few times. The chain uses TRBV7-3 and TRBJ1-2; TRBD1 agrees at 8 bases. The CDR3 sequence is 17 residues long. The V and J ends lost 2 bases and 3 bases, in that order; junction bases with no gene match: 11. Germline CDR1 reads SGHTA; CDR2 reads FQGTGA. CDR3 sequence (DNA): TGTGCCAGCAGCTTACGGACAGGGTTTGGGGCCGACTATGGCTACACCTTC. Residues: CASSLRTGFGADYGYTF. The whole variable domain, filled in from reference TRBV7-3 and TRBJ1-2, reads GAGVSQTPSNKVTEKGKYVELRCDPISGHTALYWYRQSLGQGPEFLIYFQGTGAADDSGLPNDRFFAVRPEGSVSTLKIQRTERGDSAVYLCASSLRTGFGADYGYTFGSGTRLTVV.

The chain has TRBV6-2 or TRBV6-3 and TRBJ1-1; D uncertain. Germline values: CDR1 MNHEY, CDR2 SVGEGT. This CDR3 comprises 13 residues. Trimming shortened V by 6 bases and J by 4 bases, and 12 bases separated the two germline ends. The CDR3 DNA reads as TGTGCCAGCAGCACCGATGAGATCACTGAAGCTTTCTTT. This encodes CASSTDEITEAFF.

The rearrangement links TRBV3-1 (or the pseudogene TRBV3-2) to TRBJ2-7; D gene ambiguous. Trimming removed 1 base at V and 2 bases at J, with 9 bases between. CDR3 length equals 14 residues. Germline lookup yields CDR1 LGHDT and CDR2 YNNKEL (reference sequence). The CDR3 coding sequence is TGTGCCAGCAGCCAAGGTGTGCCAGCCTACGAGCAGTACTTC. Translated: CASSQGVPAYEQYF.

The J gene is TRBJ2-3, the V gene TRBV5-1; 7 bases fit TRBD1. J lost 0 bases, V lost 4 bases, and 5 bases had no gene match. Germline CDR1 reads SGHRS; CDR2 reads YFSETQ. The CDR3 spans 15 residues. The CDR3 loop is CASSRGLPSTDTQYF. As DNA, the CDR3 is TGCGCCAGCAGCAGGGGGCTTCCTAGCACAGATACGCAGTATTTT.

Points on this clone: Other DNA sequences in this sample translate to the same CDR3. J is TRBJ2-7 and V is TRBV7-2; 10 bases agree with TRBD2. Looked up from germline, CDR1 is SGHTA and CDR2 is FQGNSA. Losses at the gene ends were 5 bases for V and 2 bases for J; bases not matched to a gene: 6. CDR3 size: 15 residues. CDR3 sequence reads: CASSGRLAGTYEQYF. The CDR3 region has the DNA TGTGCCAGCAGCGGGCGACTAGCGGGTACCTACGAGCAGTACTTC.

The V call is TRBV7-2, the J call TRBJ2-3, with D perhaps matching TRBD2 (7 bases). The CDR3 has 14 residues. CDR1 and CDR2 (germline): SGHTA, FQGNSA. With 4 bases removed from V and 11 bases from J, the gap between germline ends came to 19 bases. In nucleotides, the CDR3 is TGTGCCAGCAGCTCCCTCCTCACGGGGGGCATGCAGTATTTT. Its translation is CASSSLLTGGMQYF.

The rearrangement links TRBV7-2 to TRBJ2-3; 10 nucleotides align to TRBD2. Germline loops: CDR1 SGHTA, CDR2 FQGNSA. The junction had 9 bases not matched to a gene; V was cut back by 5 bases and J by 4 bases. The CDR3 extends over 16 amino acids. The CDR3 here is CASSQGLAGEADTQYF. DNA of the CDR3: TGTGCCAGCAGCCAGGGTCTAGCGGGAGAAGCAGATACGCAGTATTTT. The full variable domain, its missing parts supplied by reference TRBV7-2 and TRBJ2-3, is GAGVSQSPSNKVTEKGKDVELRCDPISGHTALYWYRQSLGQGLEFLIYFQGNSAPDKSGLPSDRFSAERTGGSVSTLTIQRTQQEDSAVYLCASSQGLAGEADTQYFGPGTRLTVL.

The chain uses TRBV13 and TRBJ2-2; 9 bases map to TRBD1. Trimming removed 6 bases from V and 3 bases from J; junction bases left unmatched: 11. The CDR3 length is 17 residues. In germline, CDR1 is PRHDT, CDR2 FYEKMQ (reference sequence). The CDR3 spells CASRRVTGGSHTGELFF. Here the CDR3 DNA reads TGTGCCAGCAGAAGGGTTACAGGGGGCAGTCACACCGGGGAGCTGTTTTTT.

This clone was recorded only once. V gene TRBV4-1 combines with J gene TRBJ2-3; TRBD2 might be the D (5 bases). V was cut by 0 bases and J by 2 bases, with 9 bases left in between. This CDR3 is 15 amino acids long. Germline assignment: CDR1 MGHRA and CDR2 YSYEKL. The CDR3 loop reads CASSQDGLPTDTQYF. In DNA, the CDR3 is TGCGCCAGCAGCCAAGATGGACTTCCCACAGATACGCAGTATTTT.

The chain carries TRBV7-2 and TRBJ2-7, with 10 positions matching TRBD2. The CDR3 spans 17 residues. The germline gives CDR1 SGHTA, CDR2 FQGNSA. V dropped 5 bases and J dropped 3; count of bases not matched to a gene: 13. The CDR3 is CASSIAGTSGAHYEQYF. The CDR3 DNA sequence: TGTGCCAGCAGCATCGCGGGCACTAGCGGGGCGCACTACGAGCAGTACTTC. Based on the CDR3 plus reference TRBV7-2 and TRBJ2-7, the full variable domain is GAGVSQSPSNKVTEKGKDVELRCDPISGHTALYWYRQSLGQGLEFLIYFQGNSAPDKSGLPSDRFSAERTGGSVSTLTIQRTQQEDSAVYLCASSIAGTSGAHYEQYFGPGTRLTVT.

The chain joins TRBV24-1 to TRBJ2-7, with D perhaps matching TRBD2 (6 bases). Germline-derived CDR1 and CDR2 are KGHDR and SFDVKD. The V and J ends lost 7 bases and 6 bases respectively, with 18 bases between them. The CDR3 covers 14 residues. CDR3 protein: CATSASSSVPEQYF. The CDR3 DNA reads as TGTGCCACCAGCGCTTCCTCTAGCGTCCCCGAGCAGTACTTC.

The chain's CDR3 is CASSTDARGGAFF. CDR3 sequence (DNA): TGTGCCAGCAGCACGGACGCCCGGGGGGGAGCTTTCTTT. The chain carries TRBV9 and TRBJ1-1; D perhaps matches TRBD1 (5 bases). Germline assignment: CDR1 SGDLS and CDR2 YYNGEE. Trimming shortened V by 4 bases and J by 10 bases, and 17 bases separated the two germline ends. The CDR3 is 13 amino acids.

V is TRBV11-2 and J is TRBJ2-1, with 10 bases aligning to TRBD2. The V gene's germline CDR1 is SGHAT and CDR2 FQNNGV. J was trimmed by 9 bases and V by 0 bases; bases with no gene match: 5. The CDR3 runs 15 residues. This CDR3 reads CASSLELAGFIEQFF. CDR3 DNA: TGTGCCAGCAGCTTAGAACTAGCGGGATTCATTGAGCAGTTCTTC.

The rearrangement joins TRBV9 to TRBJ1-4, with TRBD1 as a possible D gene (6 bases). Germline V lookup: CDR1 SGDLS, CDR2 YYNGEE. The CDR3 has 16 amino acids. V lost 3 bases to trimming and J lost 8 bases, with 20 bases between them. The CDR3 bases are TGTGCCAGCAGCGCATTCGCCGGGACCGGGACAGAAAAACTGTTTTTT. The encoded protein is CASSAFAGTGTEKLFF.

This clone was counted between two and nine times. The J gene is TRBJ2-2, the V gene TRBV30; possible D gene TRBD1, 5 bases. This CDR3 region has 11 residues. V lost 5 bases and J lost 8, with 9 bases in between. Looked up from germline, CDR1 is GTSNPN and CDR2 is SVGIG (reference sequence). The CDR3 spells CAWGASGELFF. CDR3 nucleotides: TGTGCCTGGGGGGCATCGGGGGAGCTGTTTTTT.

The genes are TRBV24-1 and TRBJ2-5; 8 bases line up with TRBD1. This CDR3 is 18 amino acids long. V was clipped by 1 base and J by 3 bases; unmatched bases: 12. Germline loops: CDR1 KGHDR, CDR2 SFDVKD. This CDR3 is CATSDFGRTGRRKETQYF. The CDR3 coding sequence is TGTGCCACCAGTGATTTTGGGAGGACAGGGCGGCGGAAAGAGACCCAGTACTTC.

The chain uses TRBV19 and TRBJ2-7; maybe TRBD2 (6 bases). In germline, CDR1 is LNHDA, CDR2 SQIVND (reference sequence). V lost 5 bases and J lost 5, with 16 bases in between. CDR3 length: 14 amino acids. This CDR3 reads CASSPFSGANEQYF. The CDR3 nucleotides read TGTGCCAGTAGTCCGTTTTCGGGAGCTAACGAGCAGTACTTC. The variable domain in full, with the rest retrieved from reference TRBV19 and TRBJ2-7, is DGGITQSPKYLFRKEGQNVTLSCEQNLNHDAMYWYRQDPGQGLRLIYYSQIVNDFQKGDIAEGYSVSREKKESFPLTVTSAQKNPTAFYLCASSPFSGANEQYFGPGTRLTVT.

The chain links TRBV11-3 to TRBJ2-1, with D possibly matching TRBD2 (5 bases). From germline, CDR1 is SGHNT and CDR2 YENEEA. Trimming took 1 base from V and 8 from J, leaving 12 bases between them. This CDR3 comprises 14 residues. The CDR3 bases are TGTGCCAGCAGCTTAGGTCGACTATCCCATGAGCAGTTCTTC. This codes for CASSLGRLSHEQFF.

The rearrangement links TRBV9 to TRBJ2-2; TRBD1 matches at 7 bases. J gave up 4 bases and V 1 base, and 4 bases lay outside the gene matches. Per germline, CDR1 SGDLS and CDR2 YYNGEE. This CDR3 contains 15 residues. CDR3 in amino acids: CASSVWAGGTGELFF. The CDR3 DNA is TGTGCCAGCAGCGTATGGGCAGGGGGCACCGGGGAGCTGTTTTTT.

This chain connects TRBV7-9 to TRBJ1-1, with D hard to call. In germline, CDR1 is SEHNR, CDR2 FQNEAQ (reference sequence). Deletions cut 3 bases from V and 3 bases from J, with 8 bases between. The CDR3 spans 13 residues. CDR3 DNA: TGTGCCAGCAGCTTTAGGACTTACACTGAAGCTTTCTTT. Its protein is CASSFRTYTEAFF.

The chain uses TRBV28 and TRBJ1-5; D unresolved. The germline V gene has CDR1 MDHEN and CDR2 SYDVKM. There are 14 residues in the CDR3. V lost 3 bases to trimming and J lost 4 bases, with 10 bases between them. The CDR3 region is CASSFGRENQPQHF. The CDR3 bases are TGTGCCAGCAGTTTTGGGAGGGAGAATCAGCCCCAGCATTTT.

V usage is TRBV28 and J usage is TRBJ2-7, with 10 bases aligning to TRBD2. V shed 3 bases and J 3 bases; nucleotides not matched to a gene: 11. This CDR3 is built from 17 residues. Germline assignment: CDR1 MDHEN and CDR2 SYDVKM. DNA for the CDR3: TGTGCCAGCAGTTTCCGGCTAGCGGGAGTAAGGGTCTACGAGCAGTACTTC. It translates to CASSFRLAGVRVYEQYF.

The rearrangement uses TRBV7-8 and TRBJ1-4; a possible D gene is TRBD1 (5 bases). The germline V and J ends were trimmed by 5 bases and 7 bases, with 14 bases remaining between them. CDR3 length: 14 amino acids. Germline lookup yields CDR1 SGHVS and CDR2 FQNEAQ. CDR3 region: CASSPRWGGEKLFF. Here the CDR3 DNA reads TGTGCCAGCAGCCCCCGATGGGGGGGTGAAAAACTGTTTTTT.